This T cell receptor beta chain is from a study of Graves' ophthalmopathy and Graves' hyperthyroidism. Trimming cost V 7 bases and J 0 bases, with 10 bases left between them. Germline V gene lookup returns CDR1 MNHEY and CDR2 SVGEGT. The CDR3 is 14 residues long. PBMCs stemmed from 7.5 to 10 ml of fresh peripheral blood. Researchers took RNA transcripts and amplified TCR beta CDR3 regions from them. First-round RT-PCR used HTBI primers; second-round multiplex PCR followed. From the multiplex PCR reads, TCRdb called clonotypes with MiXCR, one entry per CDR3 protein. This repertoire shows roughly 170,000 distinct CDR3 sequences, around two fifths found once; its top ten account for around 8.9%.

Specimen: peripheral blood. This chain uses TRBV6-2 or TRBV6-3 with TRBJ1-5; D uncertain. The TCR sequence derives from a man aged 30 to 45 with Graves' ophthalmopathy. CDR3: CASTPLFSNQPQHF. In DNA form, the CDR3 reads TGTGCCAGCACCCCACTGTTTAGCAATCAGCCCCAGCATTTT.